This is a list of T cell receptor beta chains from one sample in a study of blood T cell repertoires in COVID-19. The table came from immunoSEQ multiplex PCR; TCRdb's copy has only in-frame clones and leaves some out. There are roughly 57,000 clones in the sample; roughly 86% occur only once, and roughly 6.7% lies in the top ten. Input material: peripheral blood. The source is a man aged 55 to 70 with active or convalescent COVID-19. CDR3s include the opening cysteine and the closing phenylalanine or tryptophan. Fields, in order: V gene, D gene, clone size, J gene, CDR3 protein, CDR3 DNA. The D gene is left open where the match is weak. Clone size, where shown, is once, few, many, or a class for clones that have expanded.

>TRBV10-3|-|-|TRBJ1-5
CAIKGDLFQPQHF
TGTGCCATCAAGGGGGACCTGTTCCAGCCCCAGCATTTT
>TRBV7-8|TRBD1|once|TRBJ2-7
CASSTRQGSYEQYF
TGTGCCAGCAGCACAAGACAGGGTTCCTACGAGCAGTACTTC
>TRBV10-3|TRBD1|-|TRBJ2-7
CAISESRQGISGEQYF
TGTGCCATCAGTGAGTCGAGACAGGGAATATCGGGCGAGCAGTACTTC
>TRBV2|TRBD2|-|TRBJ2-3
CASSDPGGSVSSTDTQYF
TGTGCCAGCAGTGATCCGGGGGGTTCGGTTTCTAGCACAGATACGCAGTATTTT
>TRBV27|TRBD1|once|TRBJ1-4
CASKGQGAGNEKLFF
TGTGCCAGCAAGGGACAGGGGGCTGGTAATGAAAAACTGTTTTTT
>TRBV10-3|TRBD1|-|TRBJ1-6
CAISGTAYNSPLHF
TGTGCCATCAGCGGGACAGCCTATAATTCACCCCTCCACTTT
>TRBV3-1/TRBV3-2|-|few|TRBJ1-2
CASSGGSGYTF
TGTGCCAGCTCGGGGGGGTCTGGCTACACCTTC
>TRBV5-4|-|-|TRBJ1-3
CASSLQGSGNTIYF
TGTGCCAGCAGCTTACAGGGTTCTGGAAACACCATATATTTT
>TRBV18|-|-|TRBJ1-1
CASSPSYRGNTEAFF
TGTGCCAGCTCACCATCCTACCGGGGGAACACTGAAGCTTTCTTT
>TRBV24-1|-|-|TRBJ2-1
CATSGFRANEQFF
TGTGCCACCAGTGGGTTCAGGGCAAATGAGCAGTTCTTC
>TRBV19|-|-|TRBJ1-5
CASSMWPGVNQPQHF
TGTGCCAGTAGTATGTGGCCCGGAGTCAATCAGCCCCAGCATTTT
>TRBV25-1|TRBD1|once|TRBJ2-1
CASSDPGGYNEQFF
TGTGCCAGCAGTGACCCAGGGGGCTACAATGAGCAGTTCTTC
>TRBV5-5|-|-|TRBJ2-5
CASSLPIGSRETQYF
TGTGCCAGCAGCTTGCCGATCGGGAGCAGGGAGACCCAGTACTTC
>TRBV6-4|TRBD1|once|TRBJ2-3
CASSRTGPSTDTQYF
TGTGCCAGCAGTCGGACAGGACCTAGCACAGATACGCAGTATTTT
>TRBV4-3|TRBD1|-|TRBJ2-6
CASSQDRDRVFSGANVLTF
TGCGCCAGCAGCCAAGATCGGGACAGGGTTTTCTCTGGGGCCAACGTCCTGACTTTC
>TRBV3-1/TRBV3-2|TRBD1|once|TRBJ1-3
CASSPRTGGETGNTIYF
TGTGCCAGCAGCCCCCGGACAGGAGGGGAAACTGGAAACACCATATATTTT
>TRBV7-2|-|-|TRBJ2-1
CASSLGRVYEQFF
TGTGCCAGCAGCTTAGGCAGGGTATATGAGCAGTTCTTC
>TRBV28|TRBD1|-|TRBJ2-7
CASSPWLDRGLYEQYF
TGTGCCAGCAGTCCATGGCTGGACAGGGGTCTTTACGAGCAGTACTTC
>TRBV3-1/TRBV3-2|TRBD1|-|TRBJ1-2
CASQDRGDYGYTF
TGTGCCAGCCAGGACAGGGGGGACTATGGCTACACCTTC
>TRBV14|-|-|TRBJ2-2
CASSQATGARTGELFF
TGTGCCAGCAGCCAAGCGACGGGAGCACGAACCGGGGAGCTGTTTTTT
>TRBV3-1/TRBV3-2|-|-|TRBJ2-7
CASSQTGRAGQYF
TGTGCCAGCAGCCAAACCGGGCGGGCGGGGCAGTACTTC
>TRBV10-1|-|-|TRBJ2-7
CASSETRGDSYEQYF
TGCGCCAGCAGTGAGACAAGAGGTGACTCCTACGAGCAGTACTTC
>TRBV7-9|TRBD1|few|TRBJ1-2
CASSLDRGQDGYTF
TGTGCCAGCAGCTTAGACAGGGGGCAGGATGGCTACACCTTC
>TRBV14|-|-|TRBJ2-7
CASSQESGFGEQYF
TGTGCCAGCAGCCAAGAATCCGGGTTTGGCGAGCAGTACTTC
>TRBV29-1|-|-|TRBJ2-5
CSVEQETQYF
TGCAGCGTTGAACAGGAGACCCAGTACTTC
>TRBV18|-|-|TRBJ2-7
CASSPRTPPYEQYF
TGTGCCAGCTCACCGCGGACACCTCCCTACGAGCAGTACTTC
>TRBV3-1/TRBV3-2|TRBD1|-|TRBJ2-1
CASSQGTGKNNEQFF
TGTGCCAGCAGCCAAGGGACAGGGAAAAACAATGAGCAGTTCTTC
>TRBV7-9|TRBD1|-|TRBJ2-7
CASSPRDREFGKQYEQYF
TGTGCCAGCAGCCCCCGGGACAGGGAGTTTGGAAAACAATACGAGCAGTACTTC
>TRBV7-9|-|-|TRBJ1-6
CASSPGGVSPLHF
TGTGCCAGCAGCCCGGGGGGGGTCTCACCCCTCCACTTT
>TRBV18|-|-|TRBJ1-1
CASSPRSQSNTEAFF
TGTGCCAGCTCACCAAGATCCCAGTCGAACACTGAAGCTTTCTTT
>TRBV15|-|few|TRBJ2-2
CATSRDLNSGELFF
TGTGCCACCAGCAGAGATCTAAACAGCGGGGAGCTGTTTTTT
>TRBV28|TRBD1|-|TRBJ2-7
CASSTTGPYEQYF
TGTGCCAGCAGTACGACAGGGCCCTACGAGCAGTACTTC
>TRBV18|-|-|TRBJ1-2
CASSPENSYGYTF
TGTGCCAGCTCACCGGAGAATAGCTATGGCTACACCTTC
>TRBV7-8|-|-|TRBJ2-5
CASSLVPSLKETQYF
TGTGCCAGCAGCTTAGTGCCTAGCCTGAAAGAGACCCAGTACTTC
>TRBV7-3|-|few|TRBJ1-6
CASSLRPSDSPLHF
TGTGCCAGCAGCTTAAGGCCTTCCGATTCACCCCTCCACTTT
>TRBV6-2/TRBV6-3|-|-|TRBJ2-5
CASSFRQAHKETQYF
TGTGCCAGCAGTTTCCGACAGGCCCATAAAGAGACCCAGTACTTC
>TRBV3-1/TRBV3-2|-|-|TRBJ2-1
CASSQGQRPKGDEQFF
TGTGCCAGCAGCCAAGGTCAGCGGCCTAAGGGGGATGAGCAGTTCTTC
>TRBV28|TRBD1|-|TRBJ1-4
CASSSAGQGREKLFF
TGTGCCAGCAGTTCGGCGGGACAGGGCAGGGAAAAACTGTTTTTT
>TRBV3-1/TRBV3-2|-|-|TRBJ1-4
CASSQDLAATNEKLFF
TGTGCCAGCAGCCAAGATCTGGCCGCAACTAATGAAAAACTGTTTTTT
>TRBV2|TRBD1|-|TRBJ2-7
CASNQQGRNEQYF
TGTGCCAGCAATCAACAGGGGAGAAACGAGCAGTACTTC
>TRBV12-3/TRBV12-4|-|few|TRBJ2-5
CASSRGETQYF
TGTGCCAGCAGTCGCGGAGAGACCCAGTACTTC
>TRBV7-8|-|-|TRBJ2-2
CASSRTSGELFF
TGTGCCAGCAGCCGTACAAGCGGGGAGCTGTTTTTT
>TRBV2|TRBD2|-|TRBJ2-7
CASSGGLAFYEQYF
TGTGCCAGCAGTGGGGGACTAGCCTTCTACGAGCAGTACTTC
>TRBV6-5|-|-|TRBJ1-3
CASRPAGHSGNTIYF
TGTGCCAGCAGACCCGCGGGCCACTCTGGAAACACCATATATTTT
>TRBV19|TRBD1|-|TRBJ1-5
CASSSGQGIGNQPQHF
TGTGCCAGCAGTAGCGGACAGGGGATTGGCAATCAGCCCCAGCATTTT
>TRBV19|TRBD1|few|TRBJ1-2
CASRPGQGASVGNYGYTF
TGTGCCAGTAGGCCGGGACAGGGGGCATCAGTAGGAAACTATGGCTACACCTTC
>TRBV7-9|-|-|TRBJ2-7
CASGGVGYEQYF
TGTGCCAGCGGAGGGGTGGGATACGAGCAGTACTTC
>TRBV27|TRBD2|-|TRBJ2-5
CASSFRSGGQTQYF
TGTGCCAGCAGTTTTAGGTCGGGAGGACAGACCCAGTACTTC
>TRBV7-3|TRBD1|-|TRBJ2-2
CASGSQQGAGTGELFF
TGTGCCAGCGGTTCCCAACAGGGGGCAGGCACCGGGGAGCTGTTTTTT
>TRBV7-9|-|-|TRBJ1-2
CASSGRYTF
TGTGCCAGCAGCGGGCGCTACACCTTC
>TRBV27|TRBD1|-|TRBJ1-5
CASTSTGGGQPQHF
TGTGCCAGCACCTCGACAGGGGGTGGTCAGCCCCAGCATTTT
>TRBV2|-|-|TRBJ2-2
CASSGPYDTGELFF
TGTGCCAGCAGTGGTCCGTATGACACCGGGGAGCTGTTTTTT
>TRBV7-2|-|-|TRBJ1-2
CASSLYAPGDGYTF
TGTGCCAGCAGCTTATATGCGCCAGGGGATGGCTACACCTTC
>TRBV28|-|-|TRBJ1-2
CASSLSRALYGYTF
TGTGCCAGCAGTTTAAGCAGGGCTTTATATGGCTACACCTTC
>TRBV2|-|-|TRBJ1-1
CASRVGRGTEAFF
TGTGCCAGCAGAGTCGGACGGGGAACTGAAGCTTTCTTT
>TRBV7-8|-|few|TRBJ2-7
CASSSRDSSYEQYF
TGTGCCAGCAGCTCCCGGGACTCCTCCTACGAGCAGTACTTC
>TRBV27|-|-|TRBJ1-5
CASPPGSISGQPQHF
TGTGCCAGTCCACCCGGGTCGATCTCGGGTCAGCCCCAGCATTTT